The 4 T cell receptor beta chains presented below share a single source sample, sequenced in a study of CD8 T cells in ankylosing spondylitis. These TCRs' antigens remain unknown. One entry per CDR3 protein results from TCRdb running MiXCR on the 5' RACE reads. Among about 480,000 distinct CDR3 sequences listed, 17% were seen once. Overall study results and limits: Blood of patients with ankylosing spondylitis appeared to be characterized by a TCR beta motif of roughly eight highly homologous variants.

Sequencing used blood, either unsorted or a sorted T cell fraction (not recorded which). Receptor source: a male donor with ankylosing spondylitis.

This clonotype was seen a few times. This sequence joins TRBV20-1 and TRBJ2-1; D possibly corresponds to TRBD2 (6 bases). CDR1 is DFQATT and CDR2 is SNEGSKA in the germline V gene (reference sequence). Trimming stripped 1 base from V and 7 bases from J, with 17 bases between. The CDR3 spans 15 residues. CDR3 residues: CSARAGIGRGNEQFF. As DNA, the CDR3 is TGCAGTGCTAGAGCGGGGATCGGGAGAGGGAATGAGCAGTTCTTC.

CDR3: CAWSGDNHQPQHF. In nucleotides, the CDR3 is TGTGCCTGGAGTGGGGACAACCATCAGCCCCAGCATTTT. V and J are TRBV30 and TRBJ1-5, with D perhaps matching TRBD1 (6 bases). Trimming took off 1 base at V and 5 bases at J, with 9 bases between the two ends. Looked up from germline, CDR1 is GTSNPN and CDR2 is SVGIG (reference sequence). The CDR3 runs to 13 residues.

The chain combines TRBV7-2 with TRBJ1-1, with D possibly matching TRBD1 (5 bases). The CDR3 contains 13 residues. The V gene's germline CDR1 is SGHTA and CDR2 FQGNSA. V dropped 6 bases and J dropped 4 bases, with 12 bases sitting between them. The CDR3 bases are TGTGCCAGCAGGTCGGGGGGGGGCACTGAAGCTTTCTTT. Translating gives CASRSGGGTEAFF.

The rearrangement links TRBV6-1 to TRBJ2-3; TRBD2 agrees at 9 bases. The CDR3 is 14 residues long. V lost 7 bases, J lost 4 bases, and 6 bases stayed unmatched. Germline V gene lookup returns CDR1 MNHNS and CDR2 SASEGT. CDR3: CASNVAGVADTQYF. In DNA, the CDR3 is TGTGCCAGCAATGTAGCGGGAGTAGCAGATACGCAGTATTTT.